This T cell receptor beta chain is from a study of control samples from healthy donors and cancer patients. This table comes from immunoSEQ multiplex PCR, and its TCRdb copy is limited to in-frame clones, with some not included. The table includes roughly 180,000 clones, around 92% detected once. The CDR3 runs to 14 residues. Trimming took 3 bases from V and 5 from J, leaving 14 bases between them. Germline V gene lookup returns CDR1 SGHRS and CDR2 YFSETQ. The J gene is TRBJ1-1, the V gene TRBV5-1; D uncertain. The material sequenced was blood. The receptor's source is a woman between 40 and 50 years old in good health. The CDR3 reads CASSSTEGRTEAFF. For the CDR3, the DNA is TGCGCCAGCAGCTCTACGGAGGGTAGGACTGAAGCTTTCTTT.